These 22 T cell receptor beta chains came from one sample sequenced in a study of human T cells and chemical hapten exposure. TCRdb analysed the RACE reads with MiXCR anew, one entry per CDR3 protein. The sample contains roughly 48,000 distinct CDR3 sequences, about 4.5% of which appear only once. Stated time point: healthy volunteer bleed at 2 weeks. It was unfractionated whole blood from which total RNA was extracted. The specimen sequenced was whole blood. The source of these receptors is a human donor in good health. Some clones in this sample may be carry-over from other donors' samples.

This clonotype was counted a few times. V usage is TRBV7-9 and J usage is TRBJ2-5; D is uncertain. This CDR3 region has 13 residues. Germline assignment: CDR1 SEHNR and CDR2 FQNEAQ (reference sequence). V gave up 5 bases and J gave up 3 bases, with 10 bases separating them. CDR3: CASSPAPEETQYF. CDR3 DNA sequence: TGTGCCAGCAGCCCTGCGCCCGAAGAGACCCAGTACTTC.

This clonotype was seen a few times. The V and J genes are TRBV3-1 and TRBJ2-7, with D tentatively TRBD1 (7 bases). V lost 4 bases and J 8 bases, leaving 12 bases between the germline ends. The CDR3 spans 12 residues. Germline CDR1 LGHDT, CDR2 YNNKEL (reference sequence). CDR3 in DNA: TGTGCCAGCAGCCCGGAGGGGGCAAAGCAGTACTTC. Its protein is CASSPEGAKQYF.

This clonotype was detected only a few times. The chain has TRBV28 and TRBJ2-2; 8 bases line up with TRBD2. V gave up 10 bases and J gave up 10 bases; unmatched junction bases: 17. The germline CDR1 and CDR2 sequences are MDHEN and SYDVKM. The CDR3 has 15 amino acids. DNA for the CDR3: TGTGCCACCTCGGGGACTAGGCCCTTTTCATCGGAGCTGTTTTTT. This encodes CATSGTRPFSSELFF.

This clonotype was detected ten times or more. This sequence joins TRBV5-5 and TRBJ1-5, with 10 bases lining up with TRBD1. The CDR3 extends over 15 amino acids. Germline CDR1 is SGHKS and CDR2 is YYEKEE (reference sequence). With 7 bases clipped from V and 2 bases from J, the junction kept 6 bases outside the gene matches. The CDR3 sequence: CASSRTGGGNQPQHF. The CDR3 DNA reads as TGTGCCAGCTCCCGGACAGGGGGGGGCAATCAGCCCCAGCATTTT. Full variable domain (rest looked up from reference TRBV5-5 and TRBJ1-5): DAGVTQSPTHLIKTRGQQVTLRCSPISGHKSVSWYQQVLGQGPQFIFQYYEKEERGRGNFPDRFSARQFPNYSSELNVNALLLGDSALYLCASSRTGGGNQPQHFGDGTRLSIL.

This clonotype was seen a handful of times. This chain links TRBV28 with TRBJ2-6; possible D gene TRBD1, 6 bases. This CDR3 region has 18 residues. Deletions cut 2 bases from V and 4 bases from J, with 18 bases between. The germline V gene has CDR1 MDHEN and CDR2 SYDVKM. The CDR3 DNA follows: TGTGCCAGCAGTTTAATCCCCCAGGGGAAAAGGGGGGCCAACGTCCTGACTTTC. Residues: CASSLIPQGKRGANVLTF.

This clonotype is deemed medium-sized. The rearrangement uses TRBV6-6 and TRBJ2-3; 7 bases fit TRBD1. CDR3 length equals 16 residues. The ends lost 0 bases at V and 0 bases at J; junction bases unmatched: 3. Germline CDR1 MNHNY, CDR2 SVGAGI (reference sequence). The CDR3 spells CASSYSQGESTDTQYF. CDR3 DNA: TGTGCCAGCAGTTACTCCCAGGGGGAGAGCACAGATACGCAGTATTTT.

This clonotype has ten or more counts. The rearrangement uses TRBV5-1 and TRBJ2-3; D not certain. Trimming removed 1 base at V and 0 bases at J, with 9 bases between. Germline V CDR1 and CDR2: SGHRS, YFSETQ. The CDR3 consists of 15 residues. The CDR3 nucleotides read TGCGCCAGCAGCTTGCAGGTCGCTAGCACAGATACGCAGTATTTT. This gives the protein CASSLQVASTDTQYF.

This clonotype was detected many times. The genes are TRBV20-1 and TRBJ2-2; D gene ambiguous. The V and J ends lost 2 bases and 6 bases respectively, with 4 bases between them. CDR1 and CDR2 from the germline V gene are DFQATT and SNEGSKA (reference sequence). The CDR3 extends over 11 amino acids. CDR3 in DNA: TGCAGTGCTAGACCGGCCGGGGAGCTGTTTTTT. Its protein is CSARPAGELFF.

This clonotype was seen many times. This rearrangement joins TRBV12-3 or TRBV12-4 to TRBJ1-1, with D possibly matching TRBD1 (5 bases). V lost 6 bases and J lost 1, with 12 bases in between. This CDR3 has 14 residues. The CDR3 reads CASRAGNSNTEAFF. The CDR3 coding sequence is TGTGCCAGCAGAGCAGGGAACTCGAACACTGAAGCTTTCTTT.

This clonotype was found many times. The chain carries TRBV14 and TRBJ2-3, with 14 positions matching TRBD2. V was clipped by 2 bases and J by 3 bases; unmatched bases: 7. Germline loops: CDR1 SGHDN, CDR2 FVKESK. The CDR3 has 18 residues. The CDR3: CASSQSGLAGGNTDTQYF. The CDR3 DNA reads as TGTGCCAGCAGCCAATCTGGACTAGCGGGAGGTAATACAGATACGCAGTATTTT. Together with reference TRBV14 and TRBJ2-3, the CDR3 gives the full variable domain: EAGVTQFPSHSVIEKGQTVTLRCDPISGHDNLYWYRRVMGKEIKFLLHFVKESKQDESGMPNNRFLAERTGGTYSTLKVQPAELEDSGVYFCASSQSGLAGGNTDTQYFGPGTRLTVL.

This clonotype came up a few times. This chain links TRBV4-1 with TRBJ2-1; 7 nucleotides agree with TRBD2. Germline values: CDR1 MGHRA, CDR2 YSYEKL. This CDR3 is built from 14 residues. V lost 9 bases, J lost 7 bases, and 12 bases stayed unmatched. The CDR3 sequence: CASSGLAGYNEQFF. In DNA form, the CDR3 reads TGCGCCAGTTCGGGGTTAGCGGGTTATAATGAGCAGTTCTTC.

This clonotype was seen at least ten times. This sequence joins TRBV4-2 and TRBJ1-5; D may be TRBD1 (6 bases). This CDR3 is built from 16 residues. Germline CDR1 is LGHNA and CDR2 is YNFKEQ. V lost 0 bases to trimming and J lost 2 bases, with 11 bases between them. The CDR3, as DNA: TGTGCCAGCAGCCAAGATTTCAGGGGAGGCAATCAGCCCCAGCATTTT. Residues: CASSQDFRGGNQPQHF.

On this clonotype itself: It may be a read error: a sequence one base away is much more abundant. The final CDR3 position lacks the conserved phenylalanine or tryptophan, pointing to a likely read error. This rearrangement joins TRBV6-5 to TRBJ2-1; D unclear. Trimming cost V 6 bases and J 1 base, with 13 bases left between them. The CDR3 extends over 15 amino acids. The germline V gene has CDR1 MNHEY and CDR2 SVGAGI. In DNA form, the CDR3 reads TGTGCCAGCAGGGACGACGGGTTATCCTACAATGAGCAGTTCTCC. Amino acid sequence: CASRDDGLSYNEQFS.

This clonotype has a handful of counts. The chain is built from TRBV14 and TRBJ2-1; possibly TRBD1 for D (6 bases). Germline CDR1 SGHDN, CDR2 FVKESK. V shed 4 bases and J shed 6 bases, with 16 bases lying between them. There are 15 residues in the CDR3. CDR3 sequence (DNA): TGTGCCAGCAGCCTTCGACAGGTAGGAGGCAATGAGCAGTTCTTC. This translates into CASSLRQVGGNEQFF. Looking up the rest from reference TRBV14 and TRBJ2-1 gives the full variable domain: EAGVTQFPSHSVIEKGQTVTLRCDPISGHDNLYWYRRVMGKEIKFLLHFVKESKQDESGMPNNRFLAERTGGTYSTLKVQPAELEDSGVYFCASSLRQVGGNEQFFGPGTRLTVL.

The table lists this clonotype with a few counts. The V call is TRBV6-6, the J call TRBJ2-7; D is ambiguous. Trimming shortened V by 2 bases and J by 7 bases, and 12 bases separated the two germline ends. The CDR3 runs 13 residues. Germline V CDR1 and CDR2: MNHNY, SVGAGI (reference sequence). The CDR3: CASSYGELREQYF. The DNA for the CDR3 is TGTGCCAGCAGTTACGGTGAGCTTCGGGAGCAGTACTTC.

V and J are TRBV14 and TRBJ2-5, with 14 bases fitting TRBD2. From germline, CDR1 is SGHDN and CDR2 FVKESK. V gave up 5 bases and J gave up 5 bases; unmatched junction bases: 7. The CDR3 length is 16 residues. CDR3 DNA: TGTGCCAGCAGCAAGGGGACTAGCGGGAGCTTGGAGACCCAGTACTTC. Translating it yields CASSKGTSGSLETQYF.

The CDR3 loop is CASSFFGRGPETQYF. CDR3 in DNA: TGTGCCAGCAGTTTTTTCGGGAGAGGCCCAGAGACCCAGTACTTC. V usage is TRBV27 and J usage is TRBJ2-5; weak D call: TRBD2 (6 bases). CDR1 is MNHEY, CDR2 SMNVEV, per germline (reference sequence). The CDR3 covers 15 residues. V lost 3 bases and J 4 bases, leaving 15 bases between the germline ends.

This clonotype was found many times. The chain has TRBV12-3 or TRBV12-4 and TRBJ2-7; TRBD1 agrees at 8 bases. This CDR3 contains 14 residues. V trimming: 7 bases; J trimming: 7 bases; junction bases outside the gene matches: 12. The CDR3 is CASTVTGVRQEQYF. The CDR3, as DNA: TGTGCCAGCACCGTGACAGGGGTACGTCAGGAGCAGTACTTC.

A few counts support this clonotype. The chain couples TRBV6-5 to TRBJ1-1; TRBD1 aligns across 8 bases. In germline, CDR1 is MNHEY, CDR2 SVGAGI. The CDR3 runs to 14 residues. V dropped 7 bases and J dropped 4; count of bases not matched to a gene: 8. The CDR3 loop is CASTEGTGFTEAFF. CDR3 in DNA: TGTGCCAGCACCGAGGGGACAGGTTTCACTGAAGCTTTCTTT.

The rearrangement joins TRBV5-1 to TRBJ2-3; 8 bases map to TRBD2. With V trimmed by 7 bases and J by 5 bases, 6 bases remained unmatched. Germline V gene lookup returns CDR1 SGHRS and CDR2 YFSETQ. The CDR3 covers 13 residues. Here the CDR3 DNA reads TGCGCCAGCGCGGGAGGCCTCCAAGATACGCAGTATTTT. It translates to CASAGGLQDTQYF.

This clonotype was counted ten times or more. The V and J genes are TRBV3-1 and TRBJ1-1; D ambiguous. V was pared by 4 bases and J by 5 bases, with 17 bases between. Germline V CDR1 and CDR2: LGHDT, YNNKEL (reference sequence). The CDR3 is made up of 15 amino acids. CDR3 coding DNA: TGTGCCAGCAGCCTTAGTTGGACGGGGAGGACTGAAGCTTTCTTT. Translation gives CASSLSWTGRTEAFF.

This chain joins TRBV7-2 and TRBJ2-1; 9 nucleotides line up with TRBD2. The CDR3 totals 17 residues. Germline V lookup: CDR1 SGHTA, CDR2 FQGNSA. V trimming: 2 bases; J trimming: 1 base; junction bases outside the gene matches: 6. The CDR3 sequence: CASSLPVAGDSYNEQFF. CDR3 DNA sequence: TGTGCCAGCAGCTTACCCGTAGCGGGGGATTCCTACAATGAGCAGTTCTTC.